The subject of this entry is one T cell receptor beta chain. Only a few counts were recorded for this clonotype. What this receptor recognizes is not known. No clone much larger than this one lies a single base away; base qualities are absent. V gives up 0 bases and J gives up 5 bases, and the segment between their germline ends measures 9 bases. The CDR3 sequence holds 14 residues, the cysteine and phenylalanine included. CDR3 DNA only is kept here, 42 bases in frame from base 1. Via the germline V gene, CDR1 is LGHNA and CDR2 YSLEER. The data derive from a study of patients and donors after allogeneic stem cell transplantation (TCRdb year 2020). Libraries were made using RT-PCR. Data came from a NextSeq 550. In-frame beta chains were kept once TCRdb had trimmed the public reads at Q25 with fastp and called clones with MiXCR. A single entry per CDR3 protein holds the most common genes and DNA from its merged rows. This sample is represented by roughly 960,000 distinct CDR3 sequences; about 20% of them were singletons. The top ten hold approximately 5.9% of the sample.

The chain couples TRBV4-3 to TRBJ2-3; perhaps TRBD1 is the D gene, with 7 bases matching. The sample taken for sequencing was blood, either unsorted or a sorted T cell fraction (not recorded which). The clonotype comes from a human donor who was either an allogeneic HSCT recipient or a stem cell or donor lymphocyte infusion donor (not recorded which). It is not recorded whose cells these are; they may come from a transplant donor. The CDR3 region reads CASSQDQGGDTQYF. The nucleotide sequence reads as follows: TGCGCCAGCAGCCAAGATCAGGGGGGAGATACGCAGTATTTT.